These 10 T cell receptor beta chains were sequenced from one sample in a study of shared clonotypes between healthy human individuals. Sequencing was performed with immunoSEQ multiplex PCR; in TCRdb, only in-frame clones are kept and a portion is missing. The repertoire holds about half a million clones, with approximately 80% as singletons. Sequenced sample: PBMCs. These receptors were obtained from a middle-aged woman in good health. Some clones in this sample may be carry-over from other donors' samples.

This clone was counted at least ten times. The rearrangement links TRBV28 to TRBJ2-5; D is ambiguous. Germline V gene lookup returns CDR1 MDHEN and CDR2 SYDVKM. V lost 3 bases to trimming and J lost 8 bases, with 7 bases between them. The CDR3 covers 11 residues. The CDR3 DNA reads TGTGCCAGCAGTTTTTCCCTTACCCAGTACTTC. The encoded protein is CASSFSLTQYF.

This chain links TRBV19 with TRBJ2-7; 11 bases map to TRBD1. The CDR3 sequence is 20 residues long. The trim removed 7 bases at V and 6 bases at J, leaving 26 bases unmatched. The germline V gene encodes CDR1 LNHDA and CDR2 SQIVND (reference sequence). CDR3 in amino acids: CASMGRPADRGLRGPGEQYF. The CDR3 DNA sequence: TGTGCCAGTATGGGCCGTCCCGCGGACAGGGGGCTTCGCGGACCGGGCGAGCAGTACTTC.

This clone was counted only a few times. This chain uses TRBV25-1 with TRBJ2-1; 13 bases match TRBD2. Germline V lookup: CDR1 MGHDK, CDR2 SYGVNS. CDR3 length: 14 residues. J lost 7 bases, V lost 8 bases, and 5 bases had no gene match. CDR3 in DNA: TGTGCCAGCGGACTAGCGGGAGTGCGAAATGAGCAGTTCTTC. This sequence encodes CASGLAGVRNEQFF.

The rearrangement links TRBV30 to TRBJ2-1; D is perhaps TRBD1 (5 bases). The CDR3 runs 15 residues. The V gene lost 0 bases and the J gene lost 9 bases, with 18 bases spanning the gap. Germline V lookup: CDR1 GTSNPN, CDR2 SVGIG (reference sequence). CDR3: CAWSVPGVSQGEQFF. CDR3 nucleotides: TGTGCCTGGAGTGTACCTGGGGTTAGCCAGGGTGAGCAGTTCTTC.

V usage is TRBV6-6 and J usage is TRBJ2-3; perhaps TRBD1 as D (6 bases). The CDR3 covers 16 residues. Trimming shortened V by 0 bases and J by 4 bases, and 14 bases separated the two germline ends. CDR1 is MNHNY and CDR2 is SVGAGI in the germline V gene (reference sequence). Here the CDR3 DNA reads TGTGCCAGCAGTTACTCACAGGGCCCATCCCCAGATACGCAGTATTTT. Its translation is CASSYSQGPSPDTQYF.

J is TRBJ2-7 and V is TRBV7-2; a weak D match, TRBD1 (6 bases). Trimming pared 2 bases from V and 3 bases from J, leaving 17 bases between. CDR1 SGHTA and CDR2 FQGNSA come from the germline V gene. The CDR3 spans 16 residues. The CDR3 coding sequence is TGTGCCAGCAGCTTAAGGGACACGGTCGTTCGCTACGAGCAGTACTTC. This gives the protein CASSLRDTVVRYEQYF.

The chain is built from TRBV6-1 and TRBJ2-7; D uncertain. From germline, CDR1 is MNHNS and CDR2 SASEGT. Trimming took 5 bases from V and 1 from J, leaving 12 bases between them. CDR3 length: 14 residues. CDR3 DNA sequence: TGTGCCAGCAGTAAGCCCTGGGGATCCTACGAGCAGTACTTC. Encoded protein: CASSKPWGSYEQYF.

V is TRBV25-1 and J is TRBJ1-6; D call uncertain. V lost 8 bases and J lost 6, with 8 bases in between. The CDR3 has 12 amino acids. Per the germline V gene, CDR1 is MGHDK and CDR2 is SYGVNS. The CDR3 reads CASGEGNSPLHF. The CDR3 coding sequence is TGTGCCAGCGGGGAGGGTAATTCACCCCTCCACTTT.

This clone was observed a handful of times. CDR3 sequence reads: CASSQSQGLGYTDTQYF. CDR3 nucleotides: TGTGCCAGCAGCCAGTCACAGGGATTAGGTTACACAGATACGCAGTATTTT. The rearrangement uses TRBV7-9 and TRBJ2-3, with a tentative D call TRBD1 (6 bases). The V and J ends lost 5 bases and 2 bases respectively, with 20 bases between them. This CDR3 comprises 17 residues. Germline V lookup: CDR1 SEHNR, CDR2 FQNEAQ (reference sequence).

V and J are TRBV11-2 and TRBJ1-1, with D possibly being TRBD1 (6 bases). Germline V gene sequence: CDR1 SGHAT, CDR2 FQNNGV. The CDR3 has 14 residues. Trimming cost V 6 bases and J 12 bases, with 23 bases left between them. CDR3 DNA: TGTGCCAGCAGACCTACGCAGGGGCCGCTAGAACCTTTCTTT. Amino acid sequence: CASRPTQGPLEPFF.